This T cell receptor (beta chain) is from a study of radiotherapy plus CTLA-4 blockade in lung cancer. Profiled with immunoSEQ multiplex PCR; TCRdb holds only in-frame clones, not every one. Of roughly 75,000 clones listed, around 79% are singletons. This clone appeared a single time. Its cognate antigen is unknown. The V and J ends lost 4 bases and 3 bases respectively, with 5 bases between them. Germline assignment: CDR1 MDHEN and CDR2 SYDVKM. The CDR3 is made up of 12 amino acids. Whole-study findings and limits: In blood, TCR clones derived from the tumor expanded after radiotherapy plus ipilimumab.

The chain uses TRBV28 and TRBJ2-3; D remains unclear. This specimen was peripheral blood, taken from a patient treated with radiotherapy plus ipilimumab. The TCR was taken from a human donor with non-small cell lung cancer whose response to radiotherapy plus ipilimumab could not be evaluated. Some clones in this sample may be carry-over from other donors' samples. This CDR3 is CASSSLTDTQYF. The CDR3 nucleotides read TGTGCCAGCAGTTCCCTAACAGATACGCAGTATTTT.